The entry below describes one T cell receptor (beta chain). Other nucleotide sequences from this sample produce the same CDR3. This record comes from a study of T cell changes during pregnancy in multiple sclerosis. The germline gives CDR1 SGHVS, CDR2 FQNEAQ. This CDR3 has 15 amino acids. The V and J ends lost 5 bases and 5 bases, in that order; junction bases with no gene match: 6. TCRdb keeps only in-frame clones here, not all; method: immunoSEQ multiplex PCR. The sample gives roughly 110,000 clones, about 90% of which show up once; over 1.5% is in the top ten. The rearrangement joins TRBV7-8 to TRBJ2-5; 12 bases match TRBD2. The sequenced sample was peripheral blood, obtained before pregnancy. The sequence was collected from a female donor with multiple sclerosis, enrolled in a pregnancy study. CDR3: CASSPRTSGKETQYF. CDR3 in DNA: TGTGCCAGCAGCCCGCGGACTAGCGGGAAGGAGACCCAGTACTTC.